Given below is one T cell receptor (beta chain) in context. Germline loops: CDR1 MDHEN, CDR2 SYDVKM. This CDR3 spans 13 amino acids. V lost 3 bases and J lost 5, with 11 bases in between. The sample belongs to a study of T cells in Graves' hyperthyroidism and ophthalmopathy. TCR beta CDR3 sequences were amplified from RNA transcripts. The HTBI primer set drove a first-round RT-PCR of the TCR CDR3. TCRdb fed the multiplex PCR reads into MiXCR, producing one record per CDR3 protein. The table has about 290,000 distinct CDR3 sequences, about 18% seen once. The PBMCs were sourced from fresh peripheral blood (around 10 ml).

The sequence was collected from a woman between 55 and 75 years old with Graves' ophthalmopathy. The chain joins TRBV28 to TRBJ2-7; D remains unclear. Sequenced sample: blood. CDR3 bases: TGTGCCAGCAGTTTGTCCAGCGCCCACGAGCAGTACTTC. It codes for CASSLSSAHEQYF. Using reference TRBV28 and TRBJ2-7 for the parts outside the CDR3, the full variable domain is DVKVTQSSRYLVKRTGEKVFLECVQDMDHENMFWYRQDPGLGLRLIYFSYDVKMKEKGDIPEGYSVSREKKERFSLILESASTNQTSMYLCASSLSSAHEQYFGPGTRLTVT.